Listed below are T cell receptor beta chains from one sample, sequenced in a study of PD-L1 blockade in urothelial cancer. Clones were read by immunoSEQ multiplex PCR, and TCRdb kept only the in-frame ones, dropping some. The top ten clones hold nearly 15% of a sample with over 35,000 clones, about 82% of them seen once. Specimen: PBMCs, collected around atezolizumab (anti-PD-L1) treatment. Every receptor here comes from a man older than 75 with urothelial cancer. Each CDR3 is given with its conserved first and last residue. The D gene is left open where the match is weak. Where a row states a size, it is once, few, many or the class of an expanded clone; other rows omit it.

>TRBV5-1|TRBJ2-5|TRBD2|-
CASSFGTSGRAGTVETQYF
TGCGCCAGCAGCTTCGGGACTAGCGGGAGGGCAGGTACCGTAGAGACCCAGTACTTC
>TRBV7-2|TRBJ2-1|TRBD2|-
CASSLVRRGIGGGNEQFF
TGTGCCAGCAGCTTAGTGAGGAGGGGCATTGGCGGGGGCAATGAGCAGTTCTTC
>TRBV29-1|TRBJ2-1|TRBD2|-
CSAHPRTSGTLPSYNEQFF
TGCAGCGCCCACCCTAGGACTAGCGGGACCTTACCCTCCTACAATGAGCAGTTCTTC
>TRBV7-9|TRBJ2-7|TRBD1|once
CASAPGQGTYEQYF
TGTGCCAGCGCCCCAGGACAGGGAACCTACGAGCAGTACTTC
>TRBV6-1|TRBJ1-2|-|-
CASSGRQAADGYTF
TGTGCCAGCAGTGGCCGACAGGCCGCAGATGGCTACACCTTC
>TRBV27|TRBJ2-7|TRBD2|-
CASSERGDYEQYF
TGTGCCAGCAGTGAGCGGGGGGACTACGAGCAGTACTTC
>TRBV29-1|TRBJ1-2|-|-
CSVLDSVNYGYTF
TGCAGCGTCTTGGACAGCGTTAACTATGGCTACACCTTC
>TRBV7-8|TRBJ1-1|-|-
CASSQSRISVEAFF
TGTGCCAGCAGCCAGAGCAGGATTTCTGTTGAAGCTTTCTTT
>TRBV30|TRBJ1-1|-|-
CAWSGRGARNTEAFF
TGTGCCTGGAGTGGCCGGGGGGCGCGGAACACTGAAGCTTTCTTT
>TRBV5-8|TRBJ2-3|TRBD2|-
CASSLGTSGDPDTQYF
TGTGCCAGCAGCTTGGGTACTAGCGGGGACCCAGATACGCAGTATTTT
>TRBV10-2|TRBJ2-1|-|few
CASGAGDSYNEQFF
TGCGCCAGCGGGGCAGGGGACTCCTACAATGAGCAGTTCTTC
>TRBV5-4|TRBJ2-7|TRBD2|-
CASSLGPSGGSYEQYF
TGTGCCAGCAGCTTGGGTCCTAGCGGGGGATCCTACGAGCAGTACTTC
>TRBV5-4|TRBJ2-1|TRBD1|-
CASSLSRDRVNEQFF
TGTGCCAGCAGCTTGTCCCGGGACAGGGTCAATGAGCAGTTCTTC
>TRBV7-6|TRBJ2-2|-|-
CASSLVPTGGELFF
TGTGCCAGCAGCTTAGTCCCCACAGGCGGGGAGCTGTTTTTT
>TRBV5-6|TRBJ2-1|TRBD2|-
CASSTSGRAYNEQFF
TGTGCCAGCAGCACTAGCGGGAGGGCCTACAATGAGCAGTTCTTC
>TRBV9|TRBJ2-2|-|-
CASSDFGELFF
TGTGCCAGCAGCGACTTCGGGGAGCTGTTTTTT
>TRBV10-2|TRBJ2-3|TRBD2|-
CASITGGRGADTQYF
TGCGCCAGCATCACGGGAGGGAGGGGGGCAGATACGCAGTATTTT
>TRBV7-2|TRBJ2-7|TRBD1|-
CASSLGTGLYEQYF
TGTGCCAGCAGCTTAGGGACAGGGCTCTACGAGCAGTACTTC
>TRBV6-6|TRBJ2-5|TRBD1|-
CASSRGTGAIGETQYF
TGTGCCAGCAGTCGTGGGACAGGGGCCATTGGGGAGACCCAGTACTTC
>TRBV7-2|TRBJ2-7|TRBD2|-
CASSLSAAGGSYEQYF
TGTGCCAGCAGCTTAAGTGCAGCGGGAGGGTCCTACGAGCAGTACTTC
>TRBV5-1|TRBJ2-1|TRBD2|-
CASSLVAGVAYNEQFF
TGCGCCAGCAGCTTGGTGGCGGGAGTCGCCTACAATGAGCAGTTCTTC
>TRBV11-2|TRBJ2-1|-|large
CASSSRVGQPDNEQFF
TGTGCCAGCAGCTCCAGGGTTGGGCAACCGGACAATGAGCAGTTCTTC
>TRBV28|TRBJ1-2|TRBD1|medium-sized
CASSSDRDLIPNYGYTF
TGTGCCAGCAGCTCTGACAGGGACCTTATTCCTAACTATGGCTACACCTTC
>TRBV30|TRBJ2-7|-|-
CAWRLTGSYEQYF
TGTGCCTGGAGGTTGACAGGCTCCTACGAGCAGTACTTC
>TRBV19|TRBJ1-5|TRBD1|-
CASSGDRGNQPQHF
TGTGCCAGTAGTGGGGACAGGGGCAATCAGCCCCAGCATTTT
>TRBV7-8|TRBJ2-1|-|-
CASSPSGLSSYNEQFF
TGTGCCAGCAGCCCATCCGGACTCAGCTCCTACAATGAGCAGTTCTTC
>TRBV21-1|TRBJ2-1|-|-
CASSIRNYSYNEQFF
TGTGCCAGCAGCATAAGGAACTACTCCTACAATGAGCAGTTCTTC
>TRBV27|TRBJ2-2|TRBD2|-
CASTRASGRARAGELFF
TGTGCCAGCACCCGGGCTAGCGGGAGGGCCAGGGCCGGGGAGCTGTTTTTT
>TRBV7-9|TRBJ2-7|TRBD1|-
CASRSGTGDYEQYF
TGTGCCAGCAGATCCGGGACAGGGGACTACGAGCAGTACTTC
>TRBV6-6|TRBJ1-4|-|-
CASRSQRARSEKLFF
TGTGCCAGCAGATCCCAGAGGGCGCGAAGTGAAAAACTGTTTTTT
>TRBV6-1|TRBJ1-2|TRBD1|few
CASSETGRSGYTF
TGTGCCAGCAGTGAGACAGGGCGGAGTGGCTACACCTTC
>TRBV30|TRBJ2-2|TRBD2|-
CAWSGLAGVGGELFF
TGTGCCTGGAGCGGACTAGCGGGAGTTGGCGGGGAGCTGTTTTTT
>TRBV12-5|TRBJ1-1|-|-
CASGLEYGASEAFF
TGTGCTAGTGGTTTAGAGTATGGGGCCAGTGAAGCTTTCTTT
>TRBV27|TRBJ1-1|-|-
CASSLPTGNTEAFF
TGTGCCAGCAGTTTACCGACAGGGAACACTGAAGCTTTCTTT
>TRBV14|TRBJ1-3|-|-
CASSQQGVSGNTIYF
TGTGCCAGCAGCCAACAGGGTGTTTCTGGAAACACCATATATTTT
>TRBV9|TRBJ1-1|-|-
CASSYDGGTEAFF
TGTGCCAGCAGCTATGACGGGGGCACTGAAGCTTTCTTT
>TRBV30|TRBJ2-7|TRBD2|-
CASSGGYEQYF
TGTGCCTCTAGCGGGGGTTACGAGCAGTACTTC
>TRBV7-2|TRBJ1-1|TRBD1|-
CASSVTGGRHTEAFF
TGTGCCAGCAGCGTGACAGGGGGCAGGCACACTGAAGCTTTCTTT
>TRBV4-1|TRBJ2-1|TRBD2|-
CASSQVSVAGGGEQFF
TGCGCCAGCAGCCAAGTGTCGGTAGCGGGAGGCGGTGAGCAGTTCTTC
>TRBV11-3|TRBJ2-3|-|-
CASSLEEGTDTQYF
TGTGCCAGCAGCTTAGAAGAGGGCACAGATACGCAGTATTTT
>TRBV10-1|TRBJ2-2|TRBD2|-
CASTIHRSGSHTGELFF
TGCGCCAGCACCATACACCGTAGCGGGAGTCATACCGGGGAGCTGTTTTTT
>TRBV7-2|TRBJ2-1|TRBD2|-
CASSFRTSGRGHNEQFF
TGTGCCAGCAGCTTCCGGACTAGCGGGAGGGGTCACAATGAGCAGTTCTTC
>TRBV19|TRBJ2-3|-|-
CASSFLVMGTDTQYF
TGTGCCAGTAGTTTTCTAGTGATGGGCACAGATACGCAGTATTTT
>TRBV28|TRBJ2-7|TRBD1|-
CASRLGNRGREQYF
TGTGCCAGCAGGCTGGGTAACAGGGGGCGAGAGCAGTACTTC
>TRBV7-2|TRBJ2-7|-|-
CASSSPSDYEQYF
TGTGCCAGCAGCTCCCCCTCAGACTACGAGCAGTACTTC
>TRBV7-9|TRBJ1-2|TRBD1|-
CASSRDSPFYGYTF
TGTGCCAGCAGCCGGGACAGTCCCTTCTATGGCTACACCTTC
>TRBV19|TRBJ2-7|TRBD2|-
CASSGTSIYEQYF
TGTGCCAGTAGCGGGACTAGCATCTACGAGCAGTACTTC
>TRBV11-2|TRBJ1-4|-|-
CASSLRDSGEKLFF
TGTGCCAGCAGCTTACGGGACTCAGGGGAAAAACTGTTTTTT
>TRBV30|TRBJ2-7|TRBD1|-
CAWSVRGQGREQYF
TGTGCCTGGAGTGTAAGGGGACAGGGGCGCGAGCAGTACTTC
>TRBV15|TRBJ2-2|TRBD1|once
CATSREQGSTGELFF
TGTGCCACCAGCAGGGAACAGGGGAGCACCGGGGAGCTGTTTTTT
>TRBV7-8|TRBJ2-1|TRBD2|-
CASSLTSGRIYEQFF
TGTGCCAGCAGCTTAACTAGCGGGAGGATCTATGAGCAGTTCTTC
>TRBV2|TRBJ1-2|-|-
CASSERGGPNYGYTF
TGTGCCAGCAGTGAACGGGGGGGACCTAACTATGGCTACACCTTC